These 27 T cell receptor beta chains came from one sample sequenced in a study of shared clonotypes between healthy human individuals. Clones were read by immunoSEQ multiplex PCR, and TCRdb kept only the in-frame ones, dropping some. The table shows about 1,900,000 clones, with roughly 94% occurring only once. CD45RO-negative cells were positively selected for CCR7, leaving out terminally differentiated effector memory CD45RA+ cells. The sample was naive CD8+ T cells sorted from blood. These receptors all stem from a man aged 18-30 years in good health.

V is TRBV4-1 and J is TRBJ2-1; D not certain. Germline V gene sequence: CDR1 MGHRA, CDR2 YSYEKL. The CDR3 is made up of 16 amino acids. The germline V and J ends were trimmed by 0 bases and 3 bases, with 12 bases remaining between them. The CDR3 is CASSQDNRGVYNEQFF. The DNA for the CDR3 is TGCGCCAGCAGCCAAGATAATCGTGGGGTCTACAATGAGCAGTTCTTC.

DNA of the CDR3: TGTGCCAGCAGTTATTGGGAGGACCGCACAGATACGCAGTATTTT. Its translation is CASSYWEDRTDTQYF. The rearrangement joins TRBV6-5 to TRBJ2-3; a possible D gene is TRBD2 (6 bases). With 3 bases removed from V and 1 base from J, the gap between germline ends came to 11 bases. CDR3 length: 15 amino acids. From germline, CDR1 is MNHEY and CDR2 SVGAGI.

The V and J genes are TRBV19 and TRBJ1-5; possible D gene TRBD1, 6 bases. Germline values: CDR1 LNHDA, CDR2 SQIVND (reference sequence). V lost 11 bases to trimming and J lost 5 bases, with 16 bases between them. The CDR3 runs to 13 residues. DNA for the CDR3: TGTGCCTCGGCGGGGGGGGCATATCAGCCCCAGCATTTT. Its translation: CASAGGAYQPQHF.

The chain carries TRBV6-5 and TRBJ1-2; weak D call: TRBD1 (6 bases). Trimming took off 2 bases at V and 3 bases at J, with 10 bases between the two ends. The germline gives CDR1 MNHEY, CDR2 SVGAGI. The CDR3 sequence is 14 residues long. This chain's CDR3 is CASSYNRVDYGYTF. The CDR3, as DNA: TGTGCCAGCAGTTACAACAGGGTGGACTATGGCTACACCTTC.

V is TRBV4-3 and J is TRBJ2-1; perhaps TRBD1 as D (6 bases). This CDR3 has 15 amino acids. The ends were cut back, 1 base at V and 4 bases at J, with 11 bases in the middle. CDR1 and CDR2 from the germline V gene are LGHNA and YSLEER. The CDR3 DNA reads TGCGCCAGCAGCCAAGTCACAGGGCGATACAATGAGCAGTTCTTC. Translating gives CASSQVTGRYNEQFF.

This sequence joins TRBV27 and TRBJ2-7, with D possibly TRBD2 on 7 matching bases. The V gene lost 1 base and the J gene lost 5 bases, with 12 bases spanning the gap. CDR3 length: 14 residues. The V gene's germline CDR1 is MNHEY and CDR2 SMNVEV (reference sequence). CDR3 sequence reads: CASSLLQGGDEQYF. In DNA form, the CDR3 reads TGTGCCAGCAGTTTATTACAGGGAGGGGACGAGCAGTACTTC.

This sequence joins TRBV5-1 and TRBJ2-3; D is uncertain. The V gene's germline CDR1 is SGHRS and CDR2 YFSETQ. The CDR3 consists of 14 residues. V gave up 0 bases and J gave up 4 bases, with 9 bases separating them. The CDR3 protein is CASSLDPVPDTQYF. The CDR3 region has the DNA TGCGCCAGCAGCTTGGATCCCGTTCCAGATACGCAGTATTTT.

The chain links TRBV6-5 to TRBJ2-5; 7 nucleotides agree with TRBD1. The CDR3 sequence is 14 residues long. The trim removed 7 bases at V and 5 bases at J, leaving 10 bases unmatched. Germline CDR1 is MNHEY and CDR2 is SVGAGI. CDR3 sequence: CASKPNRGWETQYF. In DNA, the CDR3 is TGTGCCAGCAAACCCAACAGGGGATGGGAGACCCAGTACTTC.

V and J are TRBV4-1 and TRBJ1-4, with D unresolved. The CDR3 has 16 residues. Germline-derived CDR1 and CDR2 are MGHRA and YSYEKL. V gave up 1 base and J gave up 8 bases, with 17 bases separating them. The CDR3 bases are TGCGCCAGCAGCCAAGGCCCATCAAAGCACGGCGAAAAACTGTTTTTT. Translating it yields CASSQGPSKHGEKLFF.

The CDR3, as DNA: TGTGCCAGCAGTTTAGTATCACCAAACGGACCCGGGGAGCTGTTTTTT. It yields the protein CASSLVSPNGPGELFF. The rearrangement uses TRBV27 and TRBJ2-2, with D unclear. This CDR3 is 16 amino acids long. Germline CDR1 MNHEY, CDR2 SMNVEV (reference sequence). The ends were cut back, 2 bases at V and 6 bases at J, with 16 bases in the middle.

The chain links TRBV7-9 to TRBJ2-4; 8 bases map to TRBD1. After removal of 1 base from V and 16 bases from J, the junction contained 12 bases not matched to a gene. This CDR3 is built from 14 residues. CDR1 is SEHNR and CDR2 is FQNEAQ in the germline V gene (reference sequence). Here the CDR3 DNA reads TGTGCCAGCAGCTTAGTAGCTCAGGACAGGGAAACCTACTTC. This gives the protein CASSLVAQDRETYF. The whole variable domain, filled in from reference TRBV7-9 and TRBJ2-4, reads DTGVSQNPRHKITKRGQNVTFRCDPISEHNRLYWYRQTLGQGPEFLTYFQNEAQLEKSRLLSDRFSAERPKGSFSTLEIQRTEQGDSAMYLCASSLVAQDRETYFGAGTRLSVL.

The count of this clone is one. This chain connects TRBV13 to TRBJ1-6, with a possible D match to TRBD1 (6 bases). Trimming removed 0 bases from V and 4 bases from J, with 13 bases in between. The CDR3 totals 17 residues. The germline gives CDR1 PRHDT, CDR2 FYEKMQ (reference sequence). CDR3 in DNA: TGTGCCAGCAGCTTAGGGGGAACAGGGAGTTATAATTCACCCCTCCACTTT. It is translated as CASSLGGTGSYNSPLHF.

The gene calls are TRBV29-1 and TRBJ2-2; 8 bases line up with TRBD1. In germline, CDR1 is SQVTM, CDR2 ANQGSEA. CDR3 length equals 15 residues. J was trimmed by 5 bases and V by 5 bases; bases with no gene match: 10. The CDR3 spells CSVWDQGARTGELFF. DNA for the CDR3: TGCAGCGTTTGGGATCAGGGGGCGCGGACCGGGGAGCTGTTTTTT.

A single count supports this clone. A read error may produce the germline difference seen at one junction end. The chain joins TRBV28 to TRBJ2-7; D might be TRBD2 (5 bases). The V gene's germline CDR1 is MDHEN and CDR2 SYDVKM. The CDR3 runs to 12 residues. This CDR3 reads CASSPNWAGVNF. CDR3 coding DNA: TGTGCCAGCAGTCCCAATTGGGCCGGGGTGAACTTC.

This chain connects TRBV29-1 to TRBJ2-7, with D perhaps TRBD1 or TRBD2 (5 bases each). V was trimmed by 4 bases and J by 4 bases, leaving 11 bases between them. Germline lookup yields CDR1 SQVTM and CDR2 ANQGSEA. The CDR3 is made up of 12 amino acids. The CDR3 DNA reads TGCAGCGTTGGAGGGGAACGATACGAGCAGTACTTC. This encodes CSVGGERYEQYF.

The rearrangement uses TRBV2 and TRBJ2-2; 16 bases line up with TRBD2. Germline V gene data show CDR1 as SNHLY and CDR2 as FYNNEI. With 4 bases clipped from V and 0 bases from J, the junction kept 5 bases outside the gene matches. CDR3 length equals 19 residues. The CDR3 protein is CASSATGTSGGANTGELFF. The CDR3 DNA is TGTGCCAGCAGTGCTACCGGGACTAGCGGGGGGGCGAACACCGGGGAGCTGTTTTTT. Looking up the rest from reference TRBV2 and TRBJ2-2 gives the full variable domain: EPEVTQTPSHQVTQMGQEVILRCVPISNHLYFYWYRQILGQKVEFLVSFYNNEISEKSEIFDDQFSVERPDGSNFTLKIRSTKLEDSAMYFCASSATGTSGGANTGELFFGEGSRLTVL.

The chain couples TRBV13 to TRBJ2-5, with a possible D match to TRBD2 (5 bases). V gave up 4 bases and J gave up 3 bases, with 15 bases separating them. CDR1 PRHDT and CDR2 FYEKMQ come from the germline V gene (reference sequence). The CDR3 length is 15 residues. CDR3 coding DNA: TGTGCCAGCAGCTCGGCGAGACGGACTGAAGAGACCCAGTACTTC. It codes for CASSSARRTEETQYF.

The rearrangement uses TRBV7-9 and TRBJ2-5; D remains ambiguous. The CDR3 consists of 12 residues. V was pared by 8 bases and J by 5 bases, with 12 bases between. Germline values: CDR1 SEHNR, CDR2 FQNEAQ (reference sequence). CDR3 bases: TGTGCCAGCCACCAGGACGGGGAGACCCAGTACTTC. Translated, it gives CASHQDGETQYF.

In its sample, this clone was seen a few times. The chain is built from TRBV2 and TRBJ1-5; D might be TRBD1 (6 bases). CDR1 is SNHLY, CDR2 FYNNEI, per germline. The CDR3 is made up of 13 amino acids. Trimming removed 3 bases at V and 7 bases at J, with 10 bases between. CDR3 sequence (DNA): TGTGCCAGCAGTGATCTGACAGGCCAGCCCCAGCATTTT. Its protein is CASSDLTGQPQHF.

The rearrangement links TRBV29-1 to TRBJ2-7; possibly TRBD2 for D (5 bases). The CDR3 extends over 13 amino acids. Germline V gives CDR1 SQVTM, CDR2 ANQGSEA. Trimming took 4 bases from V and 1 from J, leaving 11 bases between them. CDR3 DNA sequence: TGCAGCGTTGGAATTGGACTTTCCTACGAGCAGTACTTC. This sequence encodes CSVGIGLSYEQYF.

This chain connects TRBV7-9 to TRBJ2-1; 10 nucleotides match TRBD2. This CDR3 comprises 16 residues. The V gene's germline CDR1 is SEHNR and CDR2 FQNEAQ (reference sequence). After removal of 3 bases from V and 8 bases from J, the junction contained 10 bases not matched to a gene. The CDR3 protein is CASSFPSSGSFDEQFF. The CDR3 bases are TGTGCCAGCAGCTTTCCCTCTAGCGGGAGTTTCGATGAGCAGTTCTTC.

J is TRBJ1-4 and V is TRBV25-1; possibly TRBD1 for D (6 bases). V lost 3 bases, J lost 3 bases, and 11 bases lay in between. The V gene's germline CDR1 is MGHDK and CDR2 SYGVNS. CDR3 size: 15 residues. CDR3 nucleotide sequence: TGTGCCAGCAGTGAGTTTACAGGGTCTAATGAAAAACTGTTTTTT. As protein: CASSEFTGSNEKLFF.

The V gene is TRBV6-5, the J gene TRBJ2-1; tentative D call: TRBD2 (5 bases). Trimming pared 8 bases from V and 0 bases from J, leaving 14 bases between. The CDR3 length is 15 residues. Per germline, CDR1 MNHEY and CDR2 SVGAGI. The CDR3 DNA reads TGTGCCAGCGGTCCGGCGGGTCCCTCCTACAATGAGCAGTTCTTC. Protein product: CASGPAGPSYNEQFF.

The chain carries TRBV27 and TRBJ2-4; 7 bases match TRBD2. The CDR3 runs to 14 residues. Trimming cost V 5 bases and J 11 bases; bases outside gene matches: 12. Germline CDR1 reads MNHEY; CDR2 reads SMNVEV (reference sequence). The CDR3 spells CASSTRTGGGLQYF. The CDR3 coding sequence is TGTGCCAGCAGTACTCGGACCGGGGGAGGGCTTCAGTACTTC.

Here the CDR3 reads CASSVEVRDSPLHF. Here the CDR3 DNA reads TGTGCCAGCAGCGTAGAAGTTAGAGATTCACCCCTCCACTTT. The J gene is TRBJ1-6, the V gene TRBV9; D remains unclear. The CDR3 loop spans 14 amino acids. V shed 0 bases and J shed 8 bases, with 9 bases lying between them. Germline-derived CDR1 and CDR2 are SGDLS and YYNGEE.

V gene TRBV10-3 combines with J gene TRBJ1-1, with a possible D match to TRBD1 (6 bases). The CDR3 length is 14 residues. V lost 6 bases to trimming and J lost 1 base, with 12 bases between them. Looked up from germline, CDR1 is ENHRY and CDR2 is SYGVKD. CDR3 nucleotide sequence: TGTGCCATCAGACACAGGGCGACGAACACTGAAGCTTTCTTT. Residues: CAIRHRATNTEAFF.

V and J are TRBV6-5 and TRBJ2-7; TRBD2 matches at 11 bases. Losses at the gene ends were 4 bases for V and 6 bases for J; bases not matched to a gene: 8. This CDR3 spans 15 amino acids. Germline loops: CDR1 MNHEY, CDR2 SVGAGI. In nucleotides, the CDR3 is TGTGCCAGCAGTTTAACTAGCGGGAGAAAAGGCGAGCAGTACTTC. Encoded protein: CASSLTSGRKGEQYF.